The sequence of this T cell receptor beta chain was determined in a study of shared clonotypes between healthy human individuals (dated by TCRdb to the early 2020s). In the study overall: The cohort included three men and two women between 18 and 49 years of age. Per donor, three plates each were used for CD4 naive and CD4 memory, two for CD8 naive, and one for CD8 memory. To estimate repertoire size and how much clonotypes are shared between individuals, the study performed deep sequencing of blood TCR repertoires from a few healthy adults. To increase sequencing depth and limit assay-specific biases, different laboratories used diverse techniques to prepare libraries and sequence TCR repertoires. Each donor's leukapheresis produced roughly between roughly 0.85 and 9.5 billion PBMCs.

V has 2 bases trimmed and J has 0 bases trimmed; junction bases matching no gene number 4. CDR1 and CDR2 are read off the germline V gene as MGHRA and YSYEKL. The CDR3 has 16 amino acids, counting the end cysteine and phenylalanine. CDR3 DNA is the only sequence kept; it has 48 bases, read in frame from the first base. Study-wide conclusions, independent of this receptor: Estimated clonotype richness was generally larger for naive than for memory subsets. Compared with non-shared clonotypes, the clonotypes found in all four sorted-subset donors had higher generation probabilities. Because the study included only a small number of donors, the genetic and exposure-history diversity represented was limited. When four donors were compared, the shared fraction of clonotypes was about 5.5% for naive CD4, about 4% for naive CD8, more than 2% for memory CD4, and less than 0.5% for memory CD8. Incomplete sequencing was indicated by rarefaction of sorted-subset datasets, despite the large sequencing depth. Sampling was restricted to blood, and TCR repertoires in tissue are likely to differ from TCR repertoires in blood. Based on pairwise subsampling, the degree of clonotype sharing among donors was expected to be affected by sequencing depth.

Using the deep immunoSEQ assay, multiplex PCR amplified TCR CDR3 regions from genomic DNA. Extracted genomic DNA from each cell subset was distributed evenly across all wells of several immunoSEQ 96-well plates, and each plate was treated as a replicate. Each replicate PCR for sorted subsets received about 210 ng genomic DNA, equal to tens of thousands of T cell genomes. Purified libraries were measured with a Qubit 3.0 fluorometer, size-checked on a Bioanalyzer 2100, and measured again with the KAPA Library Quantification kit. Every immunoSEQ 96-well plate was sequenced on a dedicated single-read 150-cycle Illumina NextSeq 550 flow cell. Concerning the study's data processing: Because the immunoSEQ output held only junctional sequences and lacked quality scores, the filtering could not match the filtering applied to full-length reads. Sequences were annotated with PyIR, a Python wrapper for IgBLAST v1.9, and V/J genes and CDR3 were assigned using IMGT germline references. Reads with weak V/J assignments (E-value above 1e-6), missing CDR3, stop codons, out-of-frame junctions, or ambiguous translated residues were removed. V3J clonotypes were defined as sequences sharing the same inferred V gene, J gene, and CDR3 amino acid sequence. Percentage overlap between repertoires was calculated by dividing the number of shared unique clonotypes by the size of the smaller repertoire. Repertoire richness was assessed with RTK rarefaction, the Chao1 estimator, and Recon v2.1 estimates of unobserved clonotypes. Generation probabilities were computed with OLGA for all TCRbeta clonotypes obtained by the gDNA method from a few donors. The immuneACCESS repertoire file appears here via TCRdb, limited to in-frame rearrangements. These files lack a portion of the clones; in checked studies, under half of the deficit traces to unresolved V genes, and the cause of the others is not known. The V and J calls and clone size are taken from that table; D and trimming were inferred from the DNA. The sample profile shows about 800,000 clones; around 96% of them were found once. The leading ten clones occupy over 0.2% of the sample.

About this clone itself: What antigen it recognizes has not been identified. No base quality values were provided; no much bigger clone lies one nucleotide off.

CD8 naive samples consisted of CD45RO-negative cells that were positively selected for CCR7, yielding a CD45RA+CCR7+ population without TemRA cells. Donors were healthy HIV-negative adults with no recently reported acute infections or vaccinations. All donors were Caucasian adults living in Nashville, Tennessee, USA. Blood was collected by leukapheresis, and PBMCs were isolated by Ficoll-Histopaque density gradient centrifugation and then cryopreserved in liquid nitrogen vapor phase. Analytical flow cytometry was used to check the purity and quantity of each magnetically sorted T cell population. Each sorted fraction had its genomic DNA isolated and then quantified by UV absorbance on a Nanodrop 2000c.

This sequence was found in a man younger than 40 in good health. The sequencing sample was made of naive CD8+ T cells sorted from blood. What the cell subset or site label conveys for this sample: CD45RA+CCR7+. The V and J genes are TRBV4-1 and TRBJ2-3; a stretch of 8 junction bases matches TRBD1. The CDR3 in this case is CASSQQTGGSTDTQYF. The nucleotides are TGCGCCAGCAGCCAACAAACAGGGGGAAGCACAGATACGCAGTATTTT.